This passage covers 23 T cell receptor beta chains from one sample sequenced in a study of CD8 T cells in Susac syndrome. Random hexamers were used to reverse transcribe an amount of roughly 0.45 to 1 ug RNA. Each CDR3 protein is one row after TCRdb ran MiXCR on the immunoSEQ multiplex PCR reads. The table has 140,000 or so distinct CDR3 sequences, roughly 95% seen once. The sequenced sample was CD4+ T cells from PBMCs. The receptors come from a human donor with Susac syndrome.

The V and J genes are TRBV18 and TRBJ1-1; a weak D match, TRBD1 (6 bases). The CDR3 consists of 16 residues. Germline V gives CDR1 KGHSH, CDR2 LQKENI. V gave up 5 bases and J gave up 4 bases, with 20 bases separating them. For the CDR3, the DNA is TGTGCCAGCTCATTCGCCGTACAGGGATCGGGCACTGAAGCTTTCTTT. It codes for CASSFAVQGSGTEAFF.

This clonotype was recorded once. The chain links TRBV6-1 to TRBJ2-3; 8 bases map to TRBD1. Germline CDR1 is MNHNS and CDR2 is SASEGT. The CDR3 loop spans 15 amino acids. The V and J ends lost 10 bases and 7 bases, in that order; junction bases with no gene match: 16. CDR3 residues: CAILSFQTGVYTQYF. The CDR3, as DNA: TGTGCCATCTTAAGTTTCCAGACAGGGGTTTATACGCAGTATTTT.

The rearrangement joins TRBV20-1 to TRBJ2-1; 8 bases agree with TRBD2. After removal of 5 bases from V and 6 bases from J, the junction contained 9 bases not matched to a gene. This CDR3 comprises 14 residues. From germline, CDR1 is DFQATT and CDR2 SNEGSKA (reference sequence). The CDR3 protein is CSAYSGEAGNEQFF. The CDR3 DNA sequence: TGCAGTGCTTATAGCGGGGAAGCGGGCAATGAGCAGTTCTTC.

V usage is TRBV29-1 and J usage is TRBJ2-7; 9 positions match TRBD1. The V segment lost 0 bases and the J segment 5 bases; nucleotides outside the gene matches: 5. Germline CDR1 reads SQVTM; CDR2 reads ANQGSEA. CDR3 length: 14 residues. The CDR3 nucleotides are TGCAGCGTTGAAGAGGGGACAGGGAACCACGAGCAGTACTTC. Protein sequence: CSVEEGTGNHEQYF.

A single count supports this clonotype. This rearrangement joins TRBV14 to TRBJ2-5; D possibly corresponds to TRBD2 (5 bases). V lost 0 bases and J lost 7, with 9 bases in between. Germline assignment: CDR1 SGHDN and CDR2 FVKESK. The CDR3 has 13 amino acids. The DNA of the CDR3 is TGTGCCAGCAGCCAAGACCTCCGGGGGACCCAGTACTTC. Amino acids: CASSQDLRGTQYF.

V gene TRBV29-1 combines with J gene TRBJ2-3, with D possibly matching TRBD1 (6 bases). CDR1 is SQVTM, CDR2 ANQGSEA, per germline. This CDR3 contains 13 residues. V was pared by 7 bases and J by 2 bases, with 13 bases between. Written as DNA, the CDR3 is TGCAGCGCAAAGGGGGTCCTCACAGATACGCAGTATTTT. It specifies CSAKGVLTDTQYF.

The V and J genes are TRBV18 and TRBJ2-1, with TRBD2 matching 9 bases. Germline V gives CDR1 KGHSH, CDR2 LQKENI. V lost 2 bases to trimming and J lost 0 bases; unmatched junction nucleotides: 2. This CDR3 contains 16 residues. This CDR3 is CASSPRLAASYNEQFF. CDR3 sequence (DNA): TGTGCCAGCTCACCAAGACTAGCGGCCTCCTACAATGAGCAGTTCTTC.

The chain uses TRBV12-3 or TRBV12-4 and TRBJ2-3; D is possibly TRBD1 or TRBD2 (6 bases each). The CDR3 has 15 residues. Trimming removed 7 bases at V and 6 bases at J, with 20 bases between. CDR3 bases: TGTGCCAGCACCCGCTCTGACGGGGGCGGGGATACGCAGTATTTT. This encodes CASTRSDGGGDTQYF.

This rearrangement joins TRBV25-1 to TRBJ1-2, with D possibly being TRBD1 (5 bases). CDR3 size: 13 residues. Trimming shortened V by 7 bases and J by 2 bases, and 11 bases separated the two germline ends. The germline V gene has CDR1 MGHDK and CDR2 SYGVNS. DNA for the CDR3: TGTGCCAGCAAGGGGTCGAGAAACTATGGCTACACCTTC. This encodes CASKGSRNYGYTF.

The chain's CDR3 is CASSWDFRRFF. CDR3 nucleotide sequence: TGTGCCAGCAGCTGGGACTTTCGGCGATTCTTC. The chain is built from TRBV2 and TRBJ2-1, with D maybe TRBD2 (6 bases). This CDR3 is 11 amino acids long. Trimming left V 6 bases short and J 16 bases short, with 16 bases between. Per germline, CDR1 SNHLY and CDR2 FYNNEI.

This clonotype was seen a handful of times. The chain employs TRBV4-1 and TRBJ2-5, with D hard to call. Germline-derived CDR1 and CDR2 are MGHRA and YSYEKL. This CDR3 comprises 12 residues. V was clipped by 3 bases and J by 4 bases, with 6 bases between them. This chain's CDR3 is CASSQEGETQYF. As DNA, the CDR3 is TGCGCCAGCAGCCAGGAAGGAGAGACCCAGTACTTC.

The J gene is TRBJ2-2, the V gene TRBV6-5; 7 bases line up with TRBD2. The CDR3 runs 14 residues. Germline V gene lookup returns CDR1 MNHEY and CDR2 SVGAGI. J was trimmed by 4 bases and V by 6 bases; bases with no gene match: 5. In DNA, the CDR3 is TGTGCCAGCAGCCCTAAGCGGGGCACCGGGGAGCTGTTTTTT. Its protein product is CASSPKRGTGELFF.

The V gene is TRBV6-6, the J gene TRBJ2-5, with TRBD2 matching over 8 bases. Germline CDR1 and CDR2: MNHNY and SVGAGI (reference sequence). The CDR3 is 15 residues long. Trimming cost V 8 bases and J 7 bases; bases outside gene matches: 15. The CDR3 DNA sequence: TGTGCCAGCGGATACGCGGGGGGTACCGGGGGGACCCAGTACTTC. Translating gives CASGYAGGTGGTQYF.

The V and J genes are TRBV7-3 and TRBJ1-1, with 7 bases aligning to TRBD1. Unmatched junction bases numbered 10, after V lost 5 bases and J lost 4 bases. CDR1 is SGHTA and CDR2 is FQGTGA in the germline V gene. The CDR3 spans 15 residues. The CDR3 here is CASSPTGALSTEAFF. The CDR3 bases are TGTGCCAGCAGCCCCACAGGGGCCCTGAGCACTGAAGCTTTCTTT.

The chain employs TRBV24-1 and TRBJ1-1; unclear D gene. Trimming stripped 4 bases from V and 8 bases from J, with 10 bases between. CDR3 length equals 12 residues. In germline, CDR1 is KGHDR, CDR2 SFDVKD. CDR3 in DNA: TGTGCCACCAGTGAGGCGACGAGAGAAGCTTTCTTT. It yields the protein CATSEATREAFF.

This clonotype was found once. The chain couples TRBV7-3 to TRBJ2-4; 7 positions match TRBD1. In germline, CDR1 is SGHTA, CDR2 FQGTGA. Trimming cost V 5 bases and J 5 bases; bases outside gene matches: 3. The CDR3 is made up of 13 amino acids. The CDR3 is CASSKGQQNIQYF. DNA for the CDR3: TGTGCCAGCAGCAAGGGACAGCAAAACATTCAGTACTTC.

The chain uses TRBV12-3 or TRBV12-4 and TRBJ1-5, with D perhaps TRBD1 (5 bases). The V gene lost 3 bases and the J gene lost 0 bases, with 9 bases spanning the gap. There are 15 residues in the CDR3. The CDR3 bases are TGTGCCAGCAGTTTCCAGGGCCTTAGCAATCAGCCCCAGCATTTT. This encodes CASSFQGLSNQPQHF.

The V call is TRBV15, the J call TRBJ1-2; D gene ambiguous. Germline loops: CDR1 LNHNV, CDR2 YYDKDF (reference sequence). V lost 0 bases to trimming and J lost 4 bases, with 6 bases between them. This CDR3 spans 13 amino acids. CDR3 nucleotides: TGTGCCACCAGCAGAGAGCTTACCTATGGCTACACCTTC. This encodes CATSRELTYGYTF.

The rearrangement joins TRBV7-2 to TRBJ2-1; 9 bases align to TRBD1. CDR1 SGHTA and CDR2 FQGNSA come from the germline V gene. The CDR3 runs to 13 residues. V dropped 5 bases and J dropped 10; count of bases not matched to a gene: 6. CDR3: CASSGDRGDEQFF. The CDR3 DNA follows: TGTGCCAGCAGCGGAGACAGGGGGGACGAGCAGTTCTTC.

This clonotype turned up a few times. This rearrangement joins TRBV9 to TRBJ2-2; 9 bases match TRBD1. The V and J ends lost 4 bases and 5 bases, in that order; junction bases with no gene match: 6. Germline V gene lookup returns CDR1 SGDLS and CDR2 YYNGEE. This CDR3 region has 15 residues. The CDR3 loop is CASSPGQGGTGELFF. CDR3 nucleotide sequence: TGTGCCAGCAGCCCGGGACAGGGTGGGACCGGGGAGCTGTTTTTT.

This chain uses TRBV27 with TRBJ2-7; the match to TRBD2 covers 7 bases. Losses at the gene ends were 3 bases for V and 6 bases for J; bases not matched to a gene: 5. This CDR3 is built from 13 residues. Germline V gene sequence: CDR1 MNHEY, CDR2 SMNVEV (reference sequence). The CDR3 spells CASSFSTGGEQYF. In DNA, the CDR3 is TGTGCCAGCAGTTTCTCAACGGGAGGCGAGCAGTACTTC.

This CDR3 is CASSQDVQTVSNQPQHF. CDR3 DNA: TGCGCCAGCAGCCAAGATGTACAGACGGTTAGCAATCAGCCCCAGCATTTT. V is TRBV4-1 and J is TRBJ1-5; D gene unclear. Trimming stripped 0 bases from V and 0 bases from J, with 12 bases between. The CDR3 runs 17 residues. In germline, CDR1 is MGHRA, CDR2 YSYEKL.

CDR3 sequence: CASSLQGATTDTQYF. CDR3 bases: TGTGCCAGCAGCCTACAGGGGGCGACTACAGATACGCAGTATTTT. This chain uses TRBV3-1 with TRBJ2-3; the match to TRBD1 covers 9 bases. CDR3 length equals 15 residues. Trimming at V came to 4 bases and at J to 3 bases, leaving 5 bases not matched to a gene. Germline V gene lookup returns CDR1 LGHDT and CDR2 YNNKEL (reference sequence).